These T cell receptor beta chains were read from a single sample in a study of cytomegalovirus exposure and HLA in healthy donors. The protocol was immunoSEQ multiplex PCR, while the TCRdb copy is restricted to in-frame clones and leaves out a portion. Counted here are more than 120,000 clones, 70% to 85% occurring once; the ten biggest clones make up over 2.5%. The specimen sequenced was PBMCs. These receptor sequences come from a male donor in good health and CMV-seronegative. CDR3s include the opening cysteine and the closing phenylalanine or tryptophan. The D gene is left open where the match is weak. Where a row states a size, it is once, few, many or the class of an expanded clone; other rows omit it.

TRBJ2-1	NA	NA	TRBV6-4	CASSSSGDSSRDEQFF	TGTGCCAGCAGCTCCTCCGGGGACTCGTCTAGGGATGAGCAGTTCTTC
TRBJ2-3	NA	NA	TRBV28	CASREAQWSTDTQYF	TGTGCCAGCCGAGAGGCCCAATGGAGCACAGATACGCAGTATTTT
TRBJ1-5	NA	NA	TRBV27	CASSPGTDSGAQHF	TGTGCCAGCAGTCCAGGAACAGATAGCGGGGCCCAGCATTTT
TRBJ2-7	NA	NA	TRBV4-1	CASSQVFPGQYEQYF	TGCGCCAGCAGCCAAGTTTTTCCTGGGCAGTACGAGCAGTACTTC
TRBJ2-3	NA	NA	TRBV9	CASSVGAGTDTQYF	TGTGCCAGCAGCGTAGGAGCCGGCACAGATACGCAGTATTTT
TRBJ2-6	NA	NA	TRBV7-9	CASSPRGPQGANVLTF	TGTGCCAGCAGCCCCAGGGGCCCTCAAGGGGCCAACGTCCTGACTTTC
TRBJ1-1	NA	NA	TRBV19	CASSTSPNTEAFF	TGTGCCAGTAGTACTTCCCCGAACACTGAAGCTTTCTTT
TRBJ1-1	NA	NA	TRBV15	CATKEGGENTEAFF	TGTGCCACCAAAGAAGGCGGAGAGAACACTGAAGCTTTCTTT
TRBJ2-2	TRBD2	once	TRBV27	CASRRGTSGYTGELFF	TGTGCCAGCAGGCGGGGGACTAGCGGCTACACCGGGGAGCTGTTTTTT
TRBJ2-5	NA	NA	TRBV6-5	CAGGRWETQYF	TGTGCCGGGGGGAGGTGGGAGACCCAGTACTTC
TRBJ2-7	NA	NA	TRBV7-9	CASSLWTATSYEQYF	TGTGCCAGCAGCTTATGGACAGCGACCTCCTACGAGCAGTACTTC
TRBJ2-7	NA	NA	TRBV28	CASSPIGLTPTSYEQYF	TGTGCCAGCAGTCCCATCGGACTGACTCCGACATCCTACGAGCAGTACTTC
TRBJ1-5	NA	NA	TRBV15	CATSRDIVRGTNQPQHF	TGTGCCACCAGCAGAGATATCGTACGGGGGACCAATCAGCCCCAGCATTTT
TRBJ2-1	TRBD2	NA	TRBV5-1	CASSLDSGRTNEQFF	TGCGCCAGCAGCTTGGATAGCGGGAGAACTAATGAGCAGTTCTTC
TRBJ2-2	TRBD2	NA	TRBV6-5	CASRTSGRTTGELFF	TGTGCCAGCCGGACTAGCGGGAGGACCACCGGGGAGCTGTTTTTT
TRBJ2-1	TRBD2	NA	TRBV29-1	CSTWTSGRANNEQFF	TGCAGCACCTGGACTAGCGGGAGGGCCAACAATGAGCAGTTCTTC
TRBJ2-7	NA	NA	TRBV7-2	CASSPGAFEQYF	TGTGCCAGCAGCCCAGGGGCATTCGAGCAGTACTTC
TRBJ2-7	TRBD1	NA	TRBV27	CASSDRGTTYEQYF	TGTGCCAGCAGTGACAGGGGGACCACCTACGAGCAGTACTTC
TRBJ2-5	TRBD1	NA	TRBV6-5	CASSYGTGRETQYF	TGTGCCAGCAGTTACGGGACAGGGAGGGAGACCCAGTACTTC
TRBJ2-7	TRBD2	NA	TRBV27	CASSMTSGTHEQYF	TGTGCCAGCAGTATGACTAGCGGGACCCACGAGCAGTACTTC
TRBJ2-1	TRBD2	NA	TRBV6-4	CASSEGTSGLNEQFF	TGTGCCAGCAGTGAGGGGACTAGCGGGCTCAATGAGCAGTTCTTC
TRBJ1-2	NA	NA	TRBV27	CATYGLYGYTF	TGTGCCACCTATGGGCTGTATGGCTACACCTTC